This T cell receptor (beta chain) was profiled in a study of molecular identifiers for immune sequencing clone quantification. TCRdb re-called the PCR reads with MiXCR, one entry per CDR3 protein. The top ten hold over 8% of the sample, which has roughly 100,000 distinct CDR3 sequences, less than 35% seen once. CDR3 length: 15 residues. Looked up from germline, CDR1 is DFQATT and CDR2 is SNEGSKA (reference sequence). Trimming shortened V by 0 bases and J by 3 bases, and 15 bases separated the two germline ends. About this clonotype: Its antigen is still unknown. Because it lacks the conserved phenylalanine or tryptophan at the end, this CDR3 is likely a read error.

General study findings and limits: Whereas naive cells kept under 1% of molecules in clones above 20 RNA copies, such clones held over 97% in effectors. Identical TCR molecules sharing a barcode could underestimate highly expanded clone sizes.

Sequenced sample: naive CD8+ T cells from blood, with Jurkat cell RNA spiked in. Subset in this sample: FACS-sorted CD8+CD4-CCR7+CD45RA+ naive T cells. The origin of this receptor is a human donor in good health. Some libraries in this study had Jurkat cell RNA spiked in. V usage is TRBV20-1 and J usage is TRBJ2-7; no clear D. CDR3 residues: CSARDPGPFGYEQYI. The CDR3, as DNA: TGCAGTGCTAGAGACCCCGGGCCCTTTGGCTACGAGCAGTACATC.